This entry describes one TCR beta chain. This entry comes from a study of beta chain features in type 1 diabetes. The CDR3 sequence is 13 residues long. Deletions cut 4 bases from V and 9 bases from J, with 13 bases between. Germline V gives CDR1 SNHLY, CDR2 FYNNEI. Sequenced material consisted of expressed TCRB transcripts (all of the isolated RNA was reverse transcribed). Libraries were prepared by immunoSEQ multiplex PCR; TCRdb keeps only in-frame clonotypes and omits some of them. The sample records about 220,000 clones, roughly 10% being singletons. This receptor was taken from a man between 18 and 35 years old in good health. Sequencing was carried out using central memory CD4+ T cells from blood. V gene TRBV2 combines with J gene TRBJ2-1, with D tentatively TRBD1 or TRBD2 (5 bases each). The CDR3 nucleotides are TGTGCCAGCAGTGGGATCGGGACCGCTGAGCAGTTCTTC. It codes for CASSGIGTAEQFF.